This T cell receptor (beta chain) was recovered during a study of T cell responses to AZD1222 COVID-19 vaccine. Measured with immunoSEQ multiplex PCR; TCRdb has only the in-frame clones, and not every one. Of around 120,000 clones in the sample, around 89% were seen once. In germline, CDR1 is LNHDA, CDR2 SQIVND (reference sequence). The ends were cut back, 4 bases at V and 2 bases at J, with 8 bases in the middle. The CDR3 spans 13 residues. General observations from the study: Donors, mostly white British, included more females; clonal diversity was possibly underestimated. Spike was spanned by vaccine-associated CD4 TCRs, which were dominant at 160-218 and 743-854.

Points on this clone: Its antigen is unidentified.

V gene TRBV19 combines with J gene TRBJ2-5; D ambiguous. The receptor comes from an adult in good health. Sequencing used peripheral blood, obtained on day 0 of MenACWY control vaccination. The CDR3 sequence is CASSSPHQETQYF. The CDR3 DNA reads as TGTGCCAGTAGTAGTCCCCATCAAGAGACCCAGTACTTC. Supplemented by reference TRBV19 and TRBJ2-5, the full variable domain reads DGGITQSPKYLFRKEGQNVTLSCEQNLNHDAMYWYRQDPGQGLRLIYYSQIVNDFQKGDIAEGYSVSREKKESFPLTVTSAQKNPTAFYLCASSSPHQETQYFGPGTRLLVL.